Shown below are 14 T cell receptor beta chains from a single sample sequenced in a study of blood T cell repertoires in COVID-19. TCRdb's table, derived via immunoSEQ multiplex PCR, lists solely in-frame clones and lacks some. This sample has tens of thousands of clones, with more than 75% found just once. Sequenced sample: peripheral blood. The receptors shown here come from a human donor in a cohort sampled during active COVID-19.

This sequence joins TRBV9 and TRBJ1-1, with TRBD1 as a possible D gene (5 bases). The CDR3 has 14 amino acids. Germline CDR1 and CDR2: SGDLS and YYNGEE. V shed 0 bases and J shed 1 base, with 7 bases lying between them. CDR3 in amino acids: CASSVGQTNTEAFF. CDR3 DNA sequence: TGTGCCAGCAGCGTAGGACAGACGAACACTGAAGCTTTCTTT.

The DNA for the CDR3 is TGTGCCAGTAGTATGCGGGCGGAGGTAAATACCAACTACGAGCAGTACTTC. Amino acids: CASSMRAEVNTNYEQYF. The chain uses TRBV19 and TRBJ2-7, with a tentative D call TRBD2 (5 bases). The V gene lost 3 bases and the J gene lost 3 bases, with 21 bases spanning the gap. CDR3 length: 17 residues. Germline V CDR1 and CDR2: LNHDA, SQIVND (reference sequence).

The gene calls are TRBV19 and TRBJ1-4; D is unclear. This CDR3 comprises 13 residues. Germline loops: CDR1 LNHDA, CDR2 SQIVND (reference sequence). Between the trimmed V and J ends, which lost 5 bases and 2 bases, there was a span of 6 bases. The CDR3 loop reads CASSWETNEKLFF. The DNA for the CDR3 is TGTGCCAGTAGTTGGGAGACTAATGAAAAACTGTTTTTT.

V usage is TRBV19 and J usage is TRBJ2-7, with TRBD2 matching 8 bases. The CDR3 is made up of 17 amino acids. Germline lookup yields CDR1 LNHDA and CDR2 SQIVND (reference sequence). V shed 5 bases, J shed 2 bases, and the junction held 14 bases outside the gene matches. The CDR3 DNA reads as TGTGCCAGTAGTCCCACCCCTGATACGGGGGGGCCCTACGAGCAGTACTTC. Residues: CASSPTPDTGGPYEQYF.

The chain links TRBV29-1 to TRBJ2-3; possible D gene TRBD2, 7 bases. Germline CDR1 and CDR2: SQVTM and ANQGSEA. The V gene lost 7 bases and the J gene lost 2 bases, with 19 bases spanning the gap. The CDR3 is 15 residues long. The CDR3: CSGFSGGKVTDTQYF. CDR3 in DNA: TGCAGCGGCTTCTCGGGGGGCAAAGTCACAGATACGCAGTATTTT.

The chain carries TRBV27 and TRBJ1-1, with a possible D match to TRBD1 (6 bases). This CDR3 contains 14 residues. Trimming took 6 bases from V and 3 from J, leaving 14 bases between them. Germline V gene data show CDR1 as MNHEY and CDR2 as SMNVEV (reference sequence). The CDR3 bases are TGTGCCAGCAGAGGGGGTTTGGGGGACACTGAAGCTTTCTTT. It translates to CASRGGLGDTEAFF.

The chain carries TRBV6-6 and TRBJ1-6; D might be TRBD1 (5 bases). Between the trimmed V and J ends, which lost 4 bases and 7 bases, there was a span of 14 bases. The CDR3 has 15 residues. CDR1 and CDR2 (germline): MNHNY, SVGAGI (reference sequence). The CDR3 region has the DNA TGTGCCAGCAGTTTGATGGGACTGGAGAATTCACCCCTCCACTTT. Translated, it gives CASSLMGLENSPLHF.

The chain combines TRBV6-1 with TRBJ1-1; 8 positions agree with TRBD1. CDR1 and CDR2 from the germline V gene are MNHNS and SASEGT. The V gene end was trimmed by 3 bases and the J gene end by 3 bases; junction bases not matched to a gene: 12. CDR3 length: 17 residues. CDR3 in amino acids: CASSDRDRQPVDTEAFF. CDR3 DNA: TGTGCCAGCAGTGACAGGGACAGGCAGCCTGTGGACACTGAAGCTTTCTTT.

The genes are TRBV10-3 and TRBJ2-7, with a possible D match to TRBD2 (6 bases). CDR1 ENHRY and CDR2 SYGVKD come from the germline V gene. V was trimmed by 6 bases and J by 5 bases, leaving 23 bases between them. The CDR3 contains 16 residues. The CDR3 DNA follows: TGTGCCATCAGGAGCGCCCGGGACTCCCTGGGCCACGAGCAGTACTTC. Its translation is CAIRSARDSLGHEQYF.

With respect to this clone: No DNA is shown, since the ends of the CDR3 on it are uncertain; the CDR3 is the one TCRdb lists. V is TRBV5-1 and J is TRBJ2-7; the D call TRBD2 from the table was never checked on the DNA. The CDR3 length is 14 residues, termini included. Per germline, CDR1 SGHRS and CDR2 YFSETQ. The CDR3 protein is CASSLEWGAGARYF.

The chain joins TRBV4-1 to TRBJ2-7; D uncertain. Per the germline V gene, CDR1 is MGHRA and CDR2 is YSYEKL. V lost 0 bases, J lost 2 bases, and 5 bases lay in between. This CDR3 has 13 amino acids. This chain's CDR3 is CASSQDSAYEQYF. The CDR3 DNA is TGCGCCAGCAGCCAAGACAGTGCCTACGAGCAGTACTTC.

The V call is TRBV27, the J call TRBJ2-7; D is undetermined. Germline CDR1 reads MNHEY; CDR2 reads SMNVEV (reference sequence). The V gene lost 2 bases and the J gene lost 0 bases, with 8 bases spanning the gap. The CDR3 is made up of 14 amino acids. Written as DNA, the CDR3 is TGTGCCAGCAGTTTAGGGCACAGCTCCTACGAGCAGTACTTC. Its translation is CASSLGHSSYEQYF.

This clone is labeled medium-sized. This chain joins TRBV7-9 and TRBJ1-5, with D perhaps TRBD1 (5 bases). Between the trimmed V and J ends, which lost 2 bases and 1 base, there was a span of 15 bases. The CDR3 covers 17 residues. Germline V gene lookup returns CDR1 SEHNR and CDR2 FQNEAQ (reference sequence). CDR3 DNA: TGTGCCAGCAGCTTATATGGCGGGGGGGAAAGCAATCAGCCCCAGCATTTT. Its protein is CASSLYGGGESNQPQHF.

The chain has TRBV10-2 and TRBJ2-7; 8 bases match TRBD1. Germline lookup yields CDR1 WSHSY and CDR2 SAAADI. V shed 3 bases and J 3 bases; nucleotides not matched to a gene: 4. The CDR3 loop spans 14 amino acids. CDR3 sequence reads: CASSDGTGYYEQYF. The CDR3 coding sequence is TGCGCCAGCAGTGACGGGACAGGATACTACGAGCAGTACTTC.